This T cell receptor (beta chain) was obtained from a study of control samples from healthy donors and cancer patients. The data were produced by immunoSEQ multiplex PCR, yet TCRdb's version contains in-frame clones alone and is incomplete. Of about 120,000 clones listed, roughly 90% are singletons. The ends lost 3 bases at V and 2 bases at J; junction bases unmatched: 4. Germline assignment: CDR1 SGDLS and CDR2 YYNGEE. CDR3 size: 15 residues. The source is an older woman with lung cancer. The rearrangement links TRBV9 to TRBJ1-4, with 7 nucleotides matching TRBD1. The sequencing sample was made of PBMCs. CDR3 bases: TGTGCCAGCAGCGGCCCGGGACAGACTAATGAAAAACTGTTTTTT. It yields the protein CASSGPGQTNEKLFF. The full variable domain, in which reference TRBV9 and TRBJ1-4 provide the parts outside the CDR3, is DSGVTQTPKHLITATGQRVTLRCSPRSGDLSVYWYQQSLDQGLQFLIQYYNGEERAKGNILERFSAQQFPDLHSELNLSSLELGDSALYFCASSGPGQTNEKLFFGSGTQLSVL.